The 23 T cell receptor beta chains below come from one sample, sequenced in a study of Ad26.COV2.S vaccination and SARS-CoV-2 variants. Sequenced by immunoSEQ multiplex PCR; TCRdb stores in-frame clones only, minus some. Of about 320,000 clones in the sample, around four fifths were seen once. Noted treatment: some 20 received Ad26.COV2.S at low or high dose, single or two shots; about 5 received placebo; per-sample allocation not given. Samples came from day 63 after the first vaccine or placebo injection. Sequenced here: peripheral blood, sampled in a trial of Ad26.COV2.S vaccine versus placebo. Receptors were obtained from a person aged 18-60 years who received the Ad26.COV2.S COVID-19 vaccine or a placebo.

The chain uses TRBV6-6 and TRBJ2-1; the match to TRBD1 covers 9 bases. CDR1 MNHNY and CDR2 SVGAGI come from the germline V gene (reference sequence). CDR3 size: 13 residues. After removal of 6 bases from V and 7 bases from J, the junction contained 4 bases not matched to a gene. CDR3 amino acids: CASSGQGRNEQFF. In DNA form, the CDR3 reads TGTGCCAGCAGCGGACAGGGGAGGAATGAGCAGTTCTTC.

This chain's CDR3 is CASSVGQGVEQYF. CDR3 DNA sequence: TGTGCCAGCAGCGTTGGACAGGGCGTGGAGCAGTACTTC. V gene TRBV11-2 combines with J gene TRBJ2-7; 8 positions match TRBD1. The germline V gene has CDR1 SGHAT and CDR2 FQNNGV. V dropped 5 bases and J dropped 7; count of bases not matched to a gene: 7. The CDR3 is 13 residues long.

The DNA of the CDR3 is TGTGCCAGTAGTCCCCGCCGAAGGGGGAACACTGAAGCTTTCTTT. This encodes CASSPRRRGNTEAFF. V and J are TRBV19 and TRBJ1-1; D is perhaps TRBD1 (5 bases). V was shortened by 5 bases and J by 1 base, with 14 bases between the two germline ends. The CDR3 loop spans 15 amino acids. The germline CDR1 and CDR2 sequences are LNHDA and SQIVND (reference sequence).

This clone was counted between two and nine times. The chain is built from TRBV18 and TRBJ2-2; D could derive from TRBD1 or TRBD2 (5 bases each). V was cut by 3 bases and J by 6 bases, with 11 bases left in between. This CDR3 region has 14 residues. Germline CDR1 KGHSH, CDR2 LQKENI. For the CDR3, the DNA is TGTGCCAGCTCACCGCTGAAGGGACCCGGGGAGCTGTTTTTT. It encodes CASSPLKGPGELFF.

The rearrangement links TRBV10-3 to TRBJ1-2, with 7 positions matching TRBD1. This CDR3 contains 14 residues. The junction had 7 bases not matched to a gene; V was cut back by 6 bases and J by 3 bases. In germline, CDR1 is ENHRY, CDR2 SYGVKD. CDR3 sequence (DNA): TGTGCCATCAGGGAGGGGACAGACTACTATGGCTACACCTTC. As protein: CAIREGTDYYGYTF.

The V and J genes are TRBV30 and TRBJ1-3; D is uncertain. The CDR3 spans 12 residues. Per germline, CDR1 GTSNPN and CDR2 SVGIG (reference sequence). V gave up 3 bases and J gave up 0 bases, with 3 bases separating them. The CDR3 DNA follows: TGTGCCTGGAGCGACTCTGGAAACACCATATATTTT. Protein sequence: CAWSDSGNTIYF.

This clone was observed a few times. The rearrangement uses TRBV7-3 and TRBJ1-6; TRBD1 might be the D (5 bases). CDR3 length: 14 amino acids. V lost 5 bases and J 4 bases, leaving 9 bases between the germline ends. Germline assignment: CDR1 SGHTA and CDR2 FQGTGA. The CDR3 DNA is TGTGCCAGCAGCGCTGACAGTTATAATTCACCCCTCCACTTT. Its translation is CASSADSYNSPLHF.

The chain carries TRBV20-1 and TRBJ2-1; D might be TRBD2 (5 bases). From germline, CDR1 is DFQATT and CDR2 SNEGSKA (reference sequence). The length of the CDR3 is 15 residues. Between the trimmed V and J ends, which lost 3 bases and 0 bases, there was a span of 12 bases. The CDR3 DNA sequence: TGCAGTGCTAGTCCTGCTAGCCTCTCCTACAATGAGCAGTTCTTC. This gives the protein CSASPASLSYNEQFF.

The V gene is TRBV5-4, the J gene TRBJ2-2; 8 nucleotides match TRBD2. Looked up from germline, CDR1 is SGHNT and CDR2 is YYREEE (reference sequence). The CDR3 runs 15 residues. Trimming cost V 4 bases and J 6 bases; bases outside gene matches: 8. For the CDR3, the DNA is TGTGCCAGCAGCCTCTGGCGGGGGGCGGCCGGGGAGCTGTTTTTT. Amino acids: CASSLWRGAAGELFF.

Worth noting for this clone: This CDR3 is also generated by other DNA sequences in the sample. The V and J genes are TRBV7-9 and TRBJ1-2; D remains ambiguous. The CDR3 extends over 13 amino acids. Germline V gene sequence: CDR1 SEHNR, CDR2 FQNEAQ (reference sequence). The V and J ends lost 0 bases and 2 bases respectively, with 4 bases between them. The CDR3 region has the DNA TGTGCCAGCAGCTTAGCGGGAAACTATGGCTACACCTTC. The encoded protein is CASSLAGNYGYTF.

The genes are TRBV3-1 (or the pseudogene TRBV3-2) and TRBJ1-4; 7 bases are a match to TRBD1. Germline V gene data show CDR1 as LGHDT and CDR2 as YNNKEL (reference sequence). The CDR3 runs 15 residues. The V and J ends lost 4 bases and 3 bases, in that order; junction bases with no gene match: 5. CDR3: CASSLTQGANEKLFF. Here the CDR3 DNA reads TGTGCCAGCAGCCTGACGCAGGGGGCTAATGAAAAACTGTTTTTT.

The CDR3 protein is CASPRPSNTEAFF. The CDR3 DNA is TGTGCCAGTCCCCGTCCTAGTAACACTGAAGCTTTCTTT. The chain links TRBV2 to TRBJ1-1; D unresolved. CDR3 length equals 13 residues. Germline lookup yields CDR1 SNHLY and CDR2 FYNNEI. V lost 9 bases to trimming and J lost 2 bases, with 13 bases between them. The full variable domain, in which reference TRBV2 and TRBJ1-1 provide the parts outside the CDR3, is EPEVTQTPSHQVTQMGQEVILRCVPISNHLYFYWYRQILGQKVEFLVSFYNNEISEKSEIFDDQFSVERPDGSNFTLKIRSTKLEDSAMYFCASPRPSNTEAFFGQGTRLTVV.

The rearrangement joins TRBV5-6 to TRBJ1-5; tentatively, D is TRBD1 (6 bases). V was pared by 4 bases and J by 5 bases, with 25 bases between. The length of the CDR3 is 18 residues. Germline lookup yields CDR1 SGHDT and CDR2 YYEEEE. The DNA for the CDR3 is TGTGCCAGCAGCGTGACGGGCAGGGGTCGTCAGGCGTATCAGCCCCAGCATTTT. Translating it yields CASSVTGRGRQAYQPQHF.

The chain recombines TRBV3-1 (or the pseudogene TRBV3-2) with TRBJ2-7, with no clear D. CDR3 length: 12 residues. CDR1 LGHDT and CDR2 YNNKEL come from the germline V gene (reference sequence). Trimming pared 0 bases from V and 7 bases from J, leaving 7 bases between. CDR3 sequence: CASSQEWREQYF. The CDR3 nucleotides are TGTGCCAGCAGCCAAGAGTGGAGAGAGCAGTACTTC.

The chain uses TRBV5-1 and TRBJ1-1, with 7 bases lining up with TRBD1. The CDR3 spans 15 residues. Germline-derived CDR1 and CDR2 are SGHRS and YFSETQ. Trimming removed 0 bases from V and 4 bases from J; junction bases left unmatched: 6. The CDR3 DNA is TGCGCCAGCAGCTTGGGGGGGACAGCCCCCACTGAAGCTTTCTTT. It yields the protein CASSLGGTAPTEAFF. Full variable domain (missing parts from reference TRBV5-1 and TRBJ1-1): KAGVTQTPRYLIKTRGQQVTLSCSPISGHRSVSWYQQTPGQGLQFLFEYFSETQRNKGNFPGRFSGRQFSNSRSEMNVSTLELGDSALYLCASSLGGTAPTEAFFGQGTRLTVV.

The chain employs TRBV4-1 and TRBJ2-1; 8 nucleotides match TRBD2. The V and J ends lost 4 bases and 6 bases, in that order; junction bases with no gene match: 11. This CDR3 has 16 residues. CDR1 is MGHRA, CDR2 YSYEKL, per germline. The CDR3 here is CASSPRGGLNPNEQFF. The CDR3 coding sequence is TGCGCCAGCAGCCCCCGGGGGGGGCTCAACCCCAATGAGCAGTTCTTC.

The genes are TRBV7-9 and TRBJ1-1, with D uncertain. Trimming took off 4 bases at V and 1 base at J, with 7 bases between the two ends. CDR3 length: 13 residues. Germline V gene sequence: CDR1 SEHNR, CDR2 FQNEAQ (reference sequence). The CDR3 region has the DNA TGTGCCAGCAGCTCCACCCAGAACACTGAAGCTTTCTTT. This sequence encodes CASSSTQNTEAFF.

The chain combines TRBV11-2 with TRBJ1-4; D remains unclear. The CDR3 is made up of 16 amino acids. Germline CDR1 is SGHAT and CDR2 is FQNNGV. The V gene lost 5 bases and the J gene lost 3 bases, with 16 bases spanning the gap. The CDR3 coding sequence is TGTGCCAGCAGCCCCCTAACGGCCTCCCCTAATGAAAAACTGTTTTTT. This sequence encodes CASSPLTASPNEKLFF.

The rearrangement joins TRBV7-3 to TRBJ2-7, with TRBD2 as a possible D gene (6 bases). The end of the DNA aligns better with TRBJ2-1, so the J call may be wrong. Germline loops: CDR1 SGHTA, CDR2 FQGTGA. The CDR3 runs 13 residues. The DNA of the CDR3 is TGTGCCAGCAGCCCCGCGGGAAGGGATGAGCAGTTCTTC. Protein sequence: CASSPAGRDEQFF.

The chain has TRBV5-1 and TRBJ2-3; D not certain. Germline CDR1 reads SGHRS; CDR2 reads YFSETQ. V shed 1 base and J shed 2 bases, with 8 bases lying between them. The CDR3 is 14 residues long. This chain's CDR3 is CASSLFRFTDTQYF. The CDR3 coding sequence is TGCGCCAGCAGCTTGTTCAGATTCACAGATACGCAGTATTTT.

The chain joins TRBV19 to TRBJ1-1, with 9 positions matching TRBD1. CDR1 is LNHDA, CDR2 SQIVND, per germline (reference sequence). The CDR3 runs to 15 residues. V lost 7 bases to trimming and J lost 4 bases; unmatched junction nucleotides: 10. This CDR3 reads CASTPTGGSGTEAFF. CDR3 DNA: TGTGCCAGTACGCCGACAGGGGGTAGCGGCACTGAAGCTTTCTTT.

This chain links TRBV3-1 (or the pseudogene TRBV3-2) with TRBJ2-1; 11 bases match TRBD2. The germline V gene has CDR1 LGHDT and CDR2 YNNKEL (reference sequence). With V trimmed by 4 bases and J by 9 bases, 20 bases remained unmatched. The CDR3 length is 19 residues. The CDR3 DNA reads as TGTGCCAGCAGCCCCTGGAGTAGCGGGGGGGTGACCCCTGCCCTTGAGCAGTTCTTC. Protein product: CASSPWSSGGVTPALEQFF.

The chain carries TRBV7-7 and TRBJ1-1; possibly TRBD1 for D (5 bases). This CDR3 contains 15 residues. V lost 3 bases and J lost 1, with 12 bases in between. Germline loops: CDR1 SSHAT, CDR2 FNYEAQ (reference sequence). CDR3 region: CASSLGEDPNTEAFF. The DNA for the CDR3 is TGTGCCAGCAGCTTGGGGGAAGACCCGAACACTGAAGCTTTCTTT.